Shown below are 17 T cell receptor beta chains from a single sample sequenced in a study of graft-versus-host responses after intestinal transplantation. Plates contained approximately 200,000 CFSE-labeled responder cells and approximately 200,000 irradiated, violet-dye-labeled stimulator cells. The protocol was immunoSEQ multiplex PCR, while the TCRdb copy is restricted to in-frame clones and leaves out a portion. The sample carries some 13,000 clones, roughly two fifths recorded once. The sequenced sample was alloreactive CD8+ T cells from a mixed lymphocyte reaction culture, obtained before intestinal transplant. The subset is: CFSE-low proliferating T cells sorted from approximately 6-day pre-transplant mixed lymphocyte reaction (GvH or HvG direction). The source of these receptors is a human patient who received an intestinal transplant.

The genes are TRBV4-1 and TRBJ1-3; no definite D call. The germline V gene encodes CDR1 MGHRA and CDR2 YSYEKL. This CDR3 contains 16 residues. With 0 bases removed from V and 0 bases from J, the gap between germline ends came to 9 bases. The CDR3 region has the DNA TGCGCCAGCAGCCAAGATCTAGCCATCTCTGGAAACACCATATATTTT. Amino acids: CASSQDLAISGNTIYF.

This clone was counted ten times or more. The chain is built from TRBV4-1 and TRBJ1-2; 11 nucleotides align to TRBD1. CDR3 length equals 16 residues. V lost 4 bases to trimming and J lost 4 bases; unmatched junction nucleotides: 8. In germline, CDR1 is MGHRA, CDR2 YSYEKL. The CDR3 region has the DNA TGCGCCAGCAGCCCAATCTGGACAGGGGGCGGCTATGGCTACACCTTC. Its protein product is CASSPIWTGGGYGYTF.

Only a few counts were recorded for this clone. The chain couples TRBV7-6 to TRBJ2-7, with a weak D call TRBD1 (6 bases). The CDR3 contains 15 residues. Germline values: CDR1 SGHVS, CDR2 FNYEAQ. V lost 5 bases and J 1 base, leaving 15 bases between the germline ends. For the CDR3, the DNA is TGTGCCAGCAGCGACGAACAGGGATATTCCTACGAGCAGTACTTC. Protein: CASSDEQGYSYEQYF.

The chain uses TRBV10-3 and TRBJ1-3, with 7 positions matching TRBD1. The ends lost 0 bases at V and 4 bases at J; junction bases unmatched: 3. In germline, CDR1 is ENHRY, CDR2 SYGVKD. The CDR3 spans 15 residues. As DNA, the CDR3 is TGTGCCATCAGTGAGTCCGACAGGGCAGGAAACACCATATATTTT. Translating gives CAISESDRAGNTIYF.

This clone was recorded a few times. The chain carries TRBV27 and TRBJ2-1; no reliable D call. This CDR3 is built from 13 residues. Trimming shortened V by 3 bases and J by 4 bases, and 7 bases separated the two germline ends. Germline V CDR1 and CDR2: MNHEY, SMNVEV (reference sequence). CDR3 nucleotides: TGTGCCAGCAGTTTCGGGTATTACAATGAGCAGTTCTTC. Its protein is CASSFGYYNEQFF.

This sequence joins TRBV7-9 and TRBJ2-3; 9 bases agree with TRBD1. The CDR3 length is 15 residues. CDR1 is SEHNR, CDR2 FQNEAQ, per germline (reference sequence). V trimming: 4 bases; J trimming: 5 bases; junction bases outside the gene matches: 7. CDR3 coding DNA: TGTGCCAGCAGCTCGTTACAGGGGGCTGGAGATACGCAGTATTTT. It translates to CASSSLQGAGDTQYF. The full variable domain, with the rest looked up from reference TRBV7-9 and TRBJ2-3, is DTGVSQNPRHKITKRGQNVTFRCDPISEHNRLYWYRQTLGQGPEFLTYFQNEAQLEKSRLLSDRFSAERPKGSFSTLEIQRTEQGDSAMYLCASSSLQGAGDTQYFGPGTRLTVL.

This clone was seen a handful of times. The chain employs TRBV27 and TRBJ1-1; D perhaps matches TRBD1 (6 bases). This CDR3 contains 13 residues. V lost 4 bases, J lost 4 bases, and 10 bases lay in between. The germline V gene has CDR1 MNHEY and CDR2 SMNVEV (reference sequence). This CDR3 is CASSSPTGTEAFF. DNA of the CDR3: TGTGCCAGCAGTTCCCCGACAGGCACTGAAGCTTTCTTT.

There are a few counts of this clone. The chain carries TRBV7-9 and TRBJ2-7; D unresolved. This CDR3 is 12 amino acids long. CDR1 and CDR2 (germline): SEHNR, FQNEAQ (reference sequence). Between the trimmed V and J ends, which lost 1 base and 6 bases, there was a span of 7 bases. The CDR3 loop reads CASSLVYFEQYF. The CDR3 DNA is TGTGCCAGCAGCTTAGTATATTTCGAGCAGTACTTC.

The V call is TRBV29-1, the J call TRBJ2-7, with 7 bases lining up with TRBD1. V dropped 5 bases and J dropped 4; count of bases not matched to a gene: 8. This CDR3 spans 13 amino acids. Germline CDR1 and CDR2: SQVTM and ANQGSEA. The CDR3 loop is CSVLTGKGYEQYF. The CDR3, as DNA: TGCAGCGTTTTGACAGGGAAGGGTTACGAGCAGTACTTC.

The CDR3, as DNA: TGTGCCACCAGCCGGGACAGGGGTGACACCGGGGAGCTGTTTTTT. Translating it yields CATSRDRGDTGELFF. The chain uses TRBV15 and TRBJ2-2, with 10 bases lining up with TRBD1. Germline V lookup: CDR1 LNHNV, CDR2 YYDKDF (reference sequence). Trimming removed 5 bases from V and 3 bases from J; junction bases left unmatched: 3. The CDR3 is 15 amino acids.

The chain employs TRBV7-6 and TRBJ2-7, with TRBD2 identical over 10 bases. The CDR3 totals 14 residues. V lost 8 bases and J lost 2; bases outside the gene matches: 6. Germline lookup yields CDR1 SGHVS and CDR2 FNYEAQ. The CDR3 DNA is TGTGCCAGCGGCCCGGGGACTAGCGCCTACGAGCAGTACTTC. This codes for CASGPGTSAYEQYF. Full variable domain (outside the CDR3, taken from reference TRBV7-6 and TRBJ2-7): GAGVSQSPRYKVTKRGQDVALRCDPISGHVSLYWYRQALGQGPEFLTYFNYEAQQDKSGLPNDRFSAERPEGSISTLTIQRTEQRDSAMYRCASGPGTSAYEQYFGPGTRLTVT.

The J gene is TRBJ1-1, the V gene TRBV30; D uncertain. V lost 5 bases and J lost 1, with 8 bases in between. Germline values: CDR1 GTSNPN, CDR2 SVGIG (reference sequence). The CDR3 spans 12 residues. The DNA for the CDR3 is TGTGCCTGGTGGGAGGGGAACACTGAAGCTTTCTTT. This gives the protein CAWWEGNTEAFF. Based on the CDR3 plus reference TRBV30 and TRBJ1-1, the full variable domain is SQTIHQWPATLVQPVGSPLSLECTVEGTSNPNLYWYRQAAGRGLQLLFYSVGIGQISSEVPQNLSASRPQDRQFILSSKKLLLSDSGFYLCAWWEGNTEAFFGQGTRLTVV.

V gene TRBV7-9 combines with J gene TRBJ2-7, with D possibly being TRBD1 (5 bases). In germline, CDR1 is SEHNR, CDR2 FQNEAQ (reference sequence). V was clipped by 5 bases and J by 3 bases, with 11 bases between them. The CDR3 runs to 13 residues. The CDR3 protein is CASSVGQIYEQYF. The DNA of the CDR3 is TGTGCCAGCAGCGTGGGGCAGATCTACGAGCAGTACTTC. The full variable domain, its missing parts supplied by reference TRBV7-9 and TRBJ2-7, is DTGVSQNPRHKITKRGQNVTFRCDPISEHNRLYWYRQTLGQGPEFLTYFQNEAQLEKSRLLSDRFSAERPKGSFSTLEIQRTEQGDSAMYLCASSVGQIYEQYFGPGTRLTVT.

In its sample, this clone ranks as medium-sized (0.01 to 0.1%). V is TRBV7-9 and J is TRBJ2-7; perhaps TRBD2 as D (5 bases). The CDR3 consists of 13 residues. V shed 5 bases and J shed 2 bases, with 10 bases lying between them. Per the germline V gene, CDR1 is SEHNR and CDR2 is FQNEAQ (reference sequence). In DNA, the CDR3 is TGTGCCAGCAGCCGGGCCGGGGCCTACGAGCAGTACTTC. It is translated as CASSRAGAYEQYF.

A few counts support this clone. The chain links TRBV7-6 to TRBJ1-1, with D possibly matching TRBD1 (6 bases). Germline loops: CDR1 SGHVS, CDR2 FNYEAQ. With 5 bases removed from V and 1 base from J, the gap between germline ends came to 11 bases. This CDR3 comprises 14 residues. The CDR3: CASSDPGENTEAFF. In DNA form, the CDR3 reads TGTGCCAGCAGCGACCCAGGGGAGAACACTGAAGCTTTCTTT. The full variable domain, rest sourced from reference TRBV7-6 and TRBJ1-1, is GAGVSQSPRYKVTKRGQDVALRCDPISGHVSLYWYRQALGQGPEFLTYFNYEAQQDKSGLPNDRFSAERPEGSISTLTIQRTEQRDSAMYRCASSDPGENTEAFFGQGTRLTVV.

The chain links TRBV2 to TRBJ2-1; 13 bases align to TRBD2. CDR1 and CDR2 (germline): SNHLY, FYNNEI. J lost 2 bases, V lost 6 bases, and 10 bases had no gene match. The CDR3 has 18 residues. The CDR3 DNA reads as TGTGCCAGCAGCGCACATCCGGGACTAGCGGGGCCCTACAATGAGCAGTTCTTC. Translated: CASSAHPGLAGPYNEQFF.

This clone showed up just a few times. A far bigger clonotype differs at one base, so this is likely a read error. Other DNA sequences within the sample encode an identical CDR3. The chain couples TRBV7-2 to TRBJ2-7; 10 positions match TRBD1. This CDR3 is built from 17 residues. V lost 5 bases to trimming and J lost 3 bases; unmatched junction nucleotides: 13. The germline V gene has CDR1 SGHTA and CDR2 FQGNSA. CDR3 region: CASSLDRDRGHYYEQYF. CDR3 coding DNA: TGTGCCAGCAGCCTGGACCGGGACAGGGGCCACTACTACGAGCAGTACTTC.